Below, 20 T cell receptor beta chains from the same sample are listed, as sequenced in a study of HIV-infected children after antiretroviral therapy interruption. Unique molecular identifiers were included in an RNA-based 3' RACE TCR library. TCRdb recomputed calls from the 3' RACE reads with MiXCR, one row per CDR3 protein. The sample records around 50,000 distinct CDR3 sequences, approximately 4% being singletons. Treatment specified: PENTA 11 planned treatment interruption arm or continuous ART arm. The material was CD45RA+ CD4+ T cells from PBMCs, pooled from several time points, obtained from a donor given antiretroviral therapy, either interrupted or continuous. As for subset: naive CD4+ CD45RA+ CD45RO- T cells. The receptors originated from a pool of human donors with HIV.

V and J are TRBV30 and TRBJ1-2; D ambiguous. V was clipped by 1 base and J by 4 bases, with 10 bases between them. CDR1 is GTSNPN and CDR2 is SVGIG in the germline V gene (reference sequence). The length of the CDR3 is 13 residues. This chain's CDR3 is CAWSGRVTYGYTF. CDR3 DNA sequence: TGTGCCTGGAGTGGGCGAGTGACCTATGGCTACACCTTC.

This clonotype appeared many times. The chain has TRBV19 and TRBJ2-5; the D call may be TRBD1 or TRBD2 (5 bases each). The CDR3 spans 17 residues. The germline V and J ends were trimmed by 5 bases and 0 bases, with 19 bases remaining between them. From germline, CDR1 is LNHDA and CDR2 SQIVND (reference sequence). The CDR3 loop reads CASSPSLGRAYQETQYF. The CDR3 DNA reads TGTGCCAGTAGTCCGAGTTTGGGACGGGCGTACCAAGAGACCCAGTACTTC. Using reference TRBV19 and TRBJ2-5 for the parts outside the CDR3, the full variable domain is DGGITQSPKYLFRKEGQNVTLSCEQNLNHDAMYWYRQDPGQGLRLIYYSQIVNDFQKGDIAEGYSVSREKKESFPLTVTSAQKNPTAFYLCASSPSLGRAYQETQYFGPGTRLLVL.

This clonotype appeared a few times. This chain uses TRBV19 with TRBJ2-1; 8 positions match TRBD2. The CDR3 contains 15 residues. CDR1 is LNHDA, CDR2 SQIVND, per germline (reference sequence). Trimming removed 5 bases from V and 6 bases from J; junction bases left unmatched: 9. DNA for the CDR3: TGTGCCAGTAGTCGTCGGGGACTAGACGCCAATGAGCAGTTCTTC. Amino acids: CASSRRGLDANEQFF.

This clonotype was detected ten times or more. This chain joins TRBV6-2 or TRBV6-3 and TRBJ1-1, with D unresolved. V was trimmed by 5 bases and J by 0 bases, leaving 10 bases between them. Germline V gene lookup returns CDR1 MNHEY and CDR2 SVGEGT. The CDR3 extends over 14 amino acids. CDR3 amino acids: CASSDRAVNTEAFF. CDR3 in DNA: TGTGCCAGCAGTGACCGGGCAGTGAACACTGAAGCTTTCTTT.

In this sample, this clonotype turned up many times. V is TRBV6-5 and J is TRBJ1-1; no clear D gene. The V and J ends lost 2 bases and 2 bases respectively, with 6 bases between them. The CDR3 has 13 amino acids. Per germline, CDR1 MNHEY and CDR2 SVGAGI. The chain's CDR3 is CASSYEVNTEAFF. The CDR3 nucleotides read TGTGCCAGCAGTTACGAGGTAAACACTGAAGCTTTCTTT.

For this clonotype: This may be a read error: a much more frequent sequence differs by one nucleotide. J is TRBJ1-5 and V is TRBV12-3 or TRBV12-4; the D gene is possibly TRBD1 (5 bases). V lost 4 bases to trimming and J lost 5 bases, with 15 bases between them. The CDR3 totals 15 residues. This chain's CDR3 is CASSSLRGLDQPQHF. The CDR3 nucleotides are TGTGCCAGCAGTTCCCTAAGGGGCCTGGATCAGCCCCAGCATTTT.

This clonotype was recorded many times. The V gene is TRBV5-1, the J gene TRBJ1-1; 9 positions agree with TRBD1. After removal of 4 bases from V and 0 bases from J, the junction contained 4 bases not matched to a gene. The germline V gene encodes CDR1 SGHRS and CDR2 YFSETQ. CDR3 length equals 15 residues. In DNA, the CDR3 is TGCGCCAGCAGCCCGACAGGGGGGATGAACACTGAAGCTTTCTTT. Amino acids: CASSPTGGMNTEAFF. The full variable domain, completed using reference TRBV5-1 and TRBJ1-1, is KAGVTQTPRYLIKTRGQQVTLSCSPISGHRSVSWYQQTPGQGLQFLFEYFSETQRNKGNFPGRFSGRQFSNSRSEMNVSTLELGDSALYLCASSPTGGMNTEAFFGQGTRLTVV.

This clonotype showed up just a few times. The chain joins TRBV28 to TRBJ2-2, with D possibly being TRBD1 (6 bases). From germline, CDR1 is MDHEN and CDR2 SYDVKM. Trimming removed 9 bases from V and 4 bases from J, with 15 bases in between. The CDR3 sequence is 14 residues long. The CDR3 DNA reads TGTGCCAGTAACAGGGCCTGGGGCACCGGGGAGCTGTTTTTT. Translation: CASNRAWGTGELFF. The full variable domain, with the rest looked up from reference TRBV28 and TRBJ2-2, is DVKVTQSSRYLVKRTGEKVFLECVQDMDHENMFWYRQDPGLGLRLIYFSYDVKMKEKGDIPEGYSVSREKKERFSLILESASTNQTSMYLCASNRAWGTGELFFGEGSRLTVL.

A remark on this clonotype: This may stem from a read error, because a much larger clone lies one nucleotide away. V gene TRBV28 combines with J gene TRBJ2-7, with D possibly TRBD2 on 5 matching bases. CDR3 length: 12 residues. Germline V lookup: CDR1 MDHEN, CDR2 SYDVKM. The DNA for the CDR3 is TGTGACAGCAGTCCGGGGAGATACGAGCAGTACTTC. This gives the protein CDSSPGRYEQYF.

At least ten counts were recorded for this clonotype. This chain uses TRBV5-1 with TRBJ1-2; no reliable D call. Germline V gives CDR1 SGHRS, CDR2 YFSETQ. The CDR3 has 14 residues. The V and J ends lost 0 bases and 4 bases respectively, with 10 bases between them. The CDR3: CASSLGGSGYGYTF. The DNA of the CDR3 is TGCGCCAGCAGCTTGGGAGGGTCGGGCTATGGCTACACCTTC.

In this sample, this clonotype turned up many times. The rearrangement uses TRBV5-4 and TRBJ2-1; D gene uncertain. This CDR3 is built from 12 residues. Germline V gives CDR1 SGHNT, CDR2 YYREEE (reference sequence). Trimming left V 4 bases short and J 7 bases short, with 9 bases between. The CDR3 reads CASSPPGNEQFF. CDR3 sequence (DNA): TGTGCCAGCAGCCCCCCCGGGAATGAGCAGTTCTTC.

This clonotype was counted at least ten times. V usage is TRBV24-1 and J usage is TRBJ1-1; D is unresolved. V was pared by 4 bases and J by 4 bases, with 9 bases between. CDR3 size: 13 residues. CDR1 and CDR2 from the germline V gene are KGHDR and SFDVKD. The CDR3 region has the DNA TGTGCCACCAGTGACCACCTCACCACTGAAGCTTTCTTT. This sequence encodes CATSDHLTTEAFF.

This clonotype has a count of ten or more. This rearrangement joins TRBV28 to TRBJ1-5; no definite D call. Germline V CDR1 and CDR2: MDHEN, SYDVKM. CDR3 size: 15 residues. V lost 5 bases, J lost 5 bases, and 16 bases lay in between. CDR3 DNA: TGTGCCAGCAGTCCCCAGACGGGGTGGGATCAGCCCCAGCATTTT. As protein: CASSPQTGWDQPQHF.

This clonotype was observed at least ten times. CDR3 nucleotide sequence: TGTGCCAGCAGTTTAGTGGTCACTGAAGCTTTCTTT. It encodes CASSLVVTEAFF. V and J are TRBV12-3 or TRBV12-4 and TRBJ1-1; the D is unclear. CDR3 length: 12 amino acids. The V end was cut by 1 base, the J end by 4 bases, with 4 bases between.

The CDR3 loop is CASSLRQGPYGYTF. CDR3 nucleotide sequence: TGTGCCAGCAGCTTAAGACAGGGGCCCTATGGCTACACCTTC. The gene calls are TRBV9 and TRBJ1-2; TRBD1 aligns across 8 bases. CDR1 SGDLS and CDR2 YYNGEE come from the germline V gene. The CDR3 is made up of 14 amino acids. V was pared by 4 bases and J by 4 bases, with 6 bases of the junction left unmatched.

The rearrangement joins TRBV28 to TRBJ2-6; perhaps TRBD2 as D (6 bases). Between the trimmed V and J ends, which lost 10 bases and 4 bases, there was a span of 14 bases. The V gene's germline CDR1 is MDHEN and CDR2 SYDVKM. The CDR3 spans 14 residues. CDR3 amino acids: CAIRGTDGANVLTF. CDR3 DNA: TGTGCCATCCGGGGGACGGACGGGGCCAACGTCCTGACTTTC.

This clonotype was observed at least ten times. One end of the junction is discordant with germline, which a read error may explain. CDR3 nucleotide sequence: TGTGCCAGCAGTATTCGAAATTCCAACGAAAGATTATTTTTC. Residues: CASSIRNSNERLFF. V and J are TRBV19 and TRBJ1-4; D gene unclear. CDR1 LNHDA and CDR2 SQIVND come from the germline V gene (reference sequence). CDR3 length: 14 amino acids.

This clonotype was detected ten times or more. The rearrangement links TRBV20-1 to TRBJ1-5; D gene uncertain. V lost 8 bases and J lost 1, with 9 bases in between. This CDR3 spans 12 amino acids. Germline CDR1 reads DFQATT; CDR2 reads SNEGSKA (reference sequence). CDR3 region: CSQAASNQPQHF. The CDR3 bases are TGCAGTCAAGCAGCGAGCAATCAGCCCCAGCATTTT.

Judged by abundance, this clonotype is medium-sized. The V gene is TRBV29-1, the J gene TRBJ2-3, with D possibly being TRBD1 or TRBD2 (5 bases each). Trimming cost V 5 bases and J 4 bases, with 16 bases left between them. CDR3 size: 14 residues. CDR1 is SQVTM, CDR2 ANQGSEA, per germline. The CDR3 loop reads CSVRSGTASDTQYF. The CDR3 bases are TGCAGCGTTCGATCGGGGACCGCTTCAGATACGCAGTATTTT.

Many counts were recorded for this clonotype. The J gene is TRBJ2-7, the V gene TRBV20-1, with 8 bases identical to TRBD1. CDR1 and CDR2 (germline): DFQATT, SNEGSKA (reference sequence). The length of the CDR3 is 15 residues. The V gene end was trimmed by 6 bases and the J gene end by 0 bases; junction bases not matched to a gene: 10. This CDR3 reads CSAPPAQGGSYEQYF. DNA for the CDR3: TGCAGTGCCCCACCCGCACAGGGGGGCTCCTACGAGCAGTACTTC.